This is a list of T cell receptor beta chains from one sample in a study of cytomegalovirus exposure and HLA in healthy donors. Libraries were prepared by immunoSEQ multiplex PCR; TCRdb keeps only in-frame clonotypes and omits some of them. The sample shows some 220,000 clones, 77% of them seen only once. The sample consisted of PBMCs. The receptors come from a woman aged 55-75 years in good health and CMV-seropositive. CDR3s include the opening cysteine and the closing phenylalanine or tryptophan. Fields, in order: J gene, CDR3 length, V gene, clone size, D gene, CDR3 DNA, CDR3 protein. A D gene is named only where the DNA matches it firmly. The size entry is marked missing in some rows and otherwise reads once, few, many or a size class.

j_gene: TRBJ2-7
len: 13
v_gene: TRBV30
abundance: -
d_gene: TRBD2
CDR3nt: TGTGCCTGCCCTAGCGGGGGCGGGGGGCAGCAGTACTTC
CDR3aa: CACPSGGGGQQYF

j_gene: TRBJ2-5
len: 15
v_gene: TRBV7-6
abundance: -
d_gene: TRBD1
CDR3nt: TGTGCCAGCAGCTCTGGGACAGGAGGTGGAGAGACCCAGTACTTC
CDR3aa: CASSSGTGGGETQYF

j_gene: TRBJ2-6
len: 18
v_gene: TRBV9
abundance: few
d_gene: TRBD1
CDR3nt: TGTGCCAGCAGTGAGACGACAGGGGGCGGGACTGGGGCCAACGTCCTGACTTTC
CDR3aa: CASSETTGGGTGANVLTF

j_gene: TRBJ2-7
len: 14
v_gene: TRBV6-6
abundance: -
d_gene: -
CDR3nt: TGTGCCAGCAGTTACTCGAAATCGACAGGAGGGCAGTACTTC
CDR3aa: CASSYSKSTGGQYF

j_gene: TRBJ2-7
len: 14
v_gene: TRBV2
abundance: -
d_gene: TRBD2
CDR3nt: TGTGCCAGCAGGAATCCTAGCGGGGCGGGGGAGCAGTACTTC
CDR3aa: CASRNPSGAGEQYF

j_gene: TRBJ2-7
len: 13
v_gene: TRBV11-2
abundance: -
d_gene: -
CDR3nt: TGTGCCAGCAGCATAGAGGCGGTCTACGAGCAGTACTTC
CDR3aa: CASSIEAVYEQYF

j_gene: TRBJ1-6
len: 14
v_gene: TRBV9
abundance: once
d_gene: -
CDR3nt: TGTGCCAGCAGCGCCTCCCAGGGGCCTTTCCCCCTCCACTTT
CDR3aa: CASSASQGPFPLHF

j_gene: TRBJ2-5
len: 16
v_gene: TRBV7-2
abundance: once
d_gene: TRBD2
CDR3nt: TGTGCCAGCAGGCAACCGGGACTAGCGGGGGTTGGGACCCAGTACTTC
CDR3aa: CASRQPGLAGVGTQYF

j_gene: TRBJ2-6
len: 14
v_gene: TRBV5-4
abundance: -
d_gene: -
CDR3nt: TGTGCCAGCAGCAATCGGTCCTGGGCCAACGTCCTGACTTTC
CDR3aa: CASSNRSWANVLTF

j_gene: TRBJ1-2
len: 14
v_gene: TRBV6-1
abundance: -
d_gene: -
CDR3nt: TGTGCCAGCAGTGGTTACTTCAGGGACTATGGCTACACCTTC
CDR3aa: CASSGYFRDYGYTF

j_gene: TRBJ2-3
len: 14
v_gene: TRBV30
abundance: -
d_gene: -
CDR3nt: TGTGCCTGGACTAGCTTGAATCCCACAGATACGCAGTATTTT
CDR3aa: CAWTSLNPTDTQYF

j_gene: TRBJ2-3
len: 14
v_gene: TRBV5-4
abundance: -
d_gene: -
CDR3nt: TGTGCCAGCAGCCAACCCCCCCCGGCAGATACGCAGTATTTT
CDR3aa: CASSQPPPADTQYF

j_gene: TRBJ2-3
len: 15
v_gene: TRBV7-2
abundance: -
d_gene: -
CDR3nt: TGTGCCAGCAGCTCGCGGGGGCCAAACACAGATACGCAGTATTTT
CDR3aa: CASSSRGPNTDTQYF

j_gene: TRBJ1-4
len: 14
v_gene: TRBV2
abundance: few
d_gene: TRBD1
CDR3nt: TGTGCCAGCAGTTCCGACAGGGTGGATGAAAAACTGTTTTTT
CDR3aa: CASSSDRVDEKLFF

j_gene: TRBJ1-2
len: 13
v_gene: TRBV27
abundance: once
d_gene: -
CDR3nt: TGTGCCAGCAGTTTACGGGGAGACTATGGCTACACCTTC
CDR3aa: CASSLRGDYGYTF

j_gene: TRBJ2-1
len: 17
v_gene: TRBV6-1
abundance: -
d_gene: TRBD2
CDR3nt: TGTGCCAGCAGCGAAGGGACTAGCGGGAGTAAGGGCAATGAGCAGTTCTTC
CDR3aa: CASSEGTSGSKGNEQFF

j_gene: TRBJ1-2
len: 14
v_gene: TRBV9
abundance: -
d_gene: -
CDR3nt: TGTGCCAGCAGCGTAGCTCTGGCAGGCTATGGCTACACCTTC
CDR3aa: CASSVALAGYGYTF

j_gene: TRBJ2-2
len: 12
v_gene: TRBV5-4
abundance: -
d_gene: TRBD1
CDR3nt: TGTGCCAGTAGAACAGGGGCCGGGGAGCTGTTTTTT
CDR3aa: CASRTGAGELFF

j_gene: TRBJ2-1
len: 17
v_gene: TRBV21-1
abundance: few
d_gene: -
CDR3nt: TGTGCCAGCAGCAAAGAGGTTCGGGACAGGGACCACAATGAGCAGTTCTTC
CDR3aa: CASSKEVRDRDHNEQFF

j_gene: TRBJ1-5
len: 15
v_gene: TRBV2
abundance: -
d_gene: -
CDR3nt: TGTGCCAGCAGTCTCAGGGGTTTGGGCAATCAGCCCCAGCATTTT
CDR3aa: CASSLRGLGNQPQHF

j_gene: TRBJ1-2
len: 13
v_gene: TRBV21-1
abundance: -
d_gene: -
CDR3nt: TGTGCCAGCAGCAAAGGGGGGCGCCACGGCTACACCTTC
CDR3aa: CASSKGGRHGYTF

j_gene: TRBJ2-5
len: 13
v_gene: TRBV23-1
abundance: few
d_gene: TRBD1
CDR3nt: TGCGCCAGAAAGGGACAGGGAAACGAGACCCAGTACTTC
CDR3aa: CARKGQGNETQYF

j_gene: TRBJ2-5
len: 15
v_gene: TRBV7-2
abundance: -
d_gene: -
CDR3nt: TGTGCCAGCAGCTTAATGTCTATCCGACAAGAGACCCAGTACTTC
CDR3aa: CASSLMSIRQETQYF

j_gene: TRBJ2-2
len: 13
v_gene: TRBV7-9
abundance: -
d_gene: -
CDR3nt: TGTGCCAGCAGCGTCGGGGGTTCCGGGGAGCTGTTTTTT
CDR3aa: CASSVGGSGELFF

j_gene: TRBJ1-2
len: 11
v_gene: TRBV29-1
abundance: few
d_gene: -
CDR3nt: TGCAGCGTTGTTGGGGGGGATGGCTACACCTTC
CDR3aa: CSVVGGDGYTF

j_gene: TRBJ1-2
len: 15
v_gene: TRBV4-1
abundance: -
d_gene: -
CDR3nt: TGCGCCAGCAGCCAAGCCTCAGGGGCTAACTATGGCTACACCTTC
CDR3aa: CASSQASGANYGYTF